This TCR beta chain was obtained from a study of immune evolution from preneoplasia to lung adenocarcinoma. Libraries were prepared by immunoSEQ multiplex PCR; TCRdb keeps only in-frame clonotypes and omits some of them. The sample has some 8,000 clones, roughly two thirds seen once; the top ten hold approximately 11%. Germline lookup yields CDR1 GTSNPN and CDR2 SVGIG (reference sequence). The CDR3 length is 14 residues. A remark on this clone: The junction differs from germline at one of its ends, possibly a read error.

Source material: FFPE lung adenocarcinoma in situ tissue. The chain uses TRBV30 and TRBJ1-3, with 9 bases fitting TRBD1. The sequence derives from an older donor with lung adenocarcinoma. Some clones in this sample may be carry-over from other donors' samples. DNA for the CDR3: TGTGCCGGGAGGGGACAGGGCGTAGGAAACACCATATATTTT. The encoded protein is CAGRGQGVGNTIYF.